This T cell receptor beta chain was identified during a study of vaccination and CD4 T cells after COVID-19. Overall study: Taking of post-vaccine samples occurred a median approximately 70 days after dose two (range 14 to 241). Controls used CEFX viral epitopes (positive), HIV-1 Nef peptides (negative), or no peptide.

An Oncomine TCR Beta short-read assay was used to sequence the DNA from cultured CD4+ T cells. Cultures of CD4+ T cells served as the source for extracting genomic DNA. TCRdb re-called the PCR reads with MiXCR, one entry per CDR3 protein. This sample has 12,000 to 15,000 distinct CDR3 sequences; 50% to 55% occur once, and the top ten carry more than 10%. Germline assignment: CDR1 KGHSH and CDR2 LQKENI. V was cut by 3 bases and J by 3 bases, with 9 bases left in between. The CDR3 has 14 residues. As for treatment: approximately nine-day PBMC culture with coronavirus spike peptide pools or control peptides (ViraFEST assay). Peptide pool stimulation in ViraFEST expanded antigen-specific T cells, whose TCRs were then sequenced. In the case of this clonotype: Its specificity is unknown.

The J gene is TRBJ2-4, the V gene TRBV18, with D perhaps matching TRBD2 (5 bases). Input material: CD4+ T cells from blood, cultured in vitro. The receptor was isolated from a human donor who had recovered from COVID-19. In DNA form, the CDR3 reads TGTGCCAGCTCACCCGGGGTGGACAAAAACATTCAGTACTTC. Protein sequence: CASSPGVDKNIQYF.